The text below deals with one TCR beta chain. Its antigen is not yet known. No base qualities exist here, and no much larger clone lies one base off it. Other DNA sequences in this specimen translate into the identical CDR3. The sample is drawn from a study of cytomegalovirus exposure and HLA in healthy donors (dated by TCRdb to the late 2010s). With respect to the entire study: According to an earlier analysis of 450 to 650 of the donors, 150 million to 200 million T cells yielded 117 million unique TCR beta sequences and about 300 Gb of sequence data. HLA typing included class I and class II loci at four-digit resolution. Rather than drawing on any new phenotypic data, the later analysis identified candidate immune exposures from TCR beta sequences and the way those sequences occurred across donors. In a later analysis, previously published TCR beta repertoires from 550 to 700 donors were re-analyzed and high-resolution HLA genotyping was added so that TCR occurrence patterns could be studied. The number of donors typed differed by locus, with about 629-630 for A, B, C, DRB1 and DQB1, roughly 520 for DQA1, over 600 for DPA1, and approximately 470 for DPB1. Among some 400 genotyped donors of the cohort, an average of approximately 200,000 unique TCR beta nucleotide sequences was sequenced per donor, of which about 20% were non-productive. Alongside the repertoire data, information on donor age, sex, ethnicity and CMV serostatus was compiled. A separate validation cohort of 100 to 150 different subjects was used in addition to the approximately 700-subject first cohort. Every discovery cohort repertoire had been produced on one sequencing platform. The study combined high-throughput TCR immunosequencing, statistical association of individual TCRs with disease status, and machine learning to predict cytomegalovirus infection status. Using immunosequencing, the study profiled T cell repertoires from 640 or so subjects and related those repertoires to cytomegalovirus serostatus. Of the approximately 400 genotyped donors, roughly 76% were placed in the genetic ancestry cluster associated with self-reported Caucasian donors. In a later genetic analysis, genome-wide SNP genotypes for about three fifths of the roughly 670 donors were used, and that subset was treated as a discovery cohort. In an earlier analysis of a few hundred of the donors, high-throughput TCR beta sequencing was used to judge whether each TCR beta V gene segment behaved as functional or pseudogenic. The aim of the study was to test whether cataloging public T cell receptors could identify signatures of past pathogen exposure. Because of strong linkage in the cohort, roughly five DR-DQ haplotypes were treated as single units for association and clustering. An early release covering just under 650 HLA-typed donors comprised approximately 300 gigabases of sequencing data and 85 million or so unique TCR sequences. The investigation overall reported the following: According to a later analysis, parvovirus B19, influenza, CMV and Epstein-Barr virus appeared linked to several top co-occurrence clusters. Because some donors lacked HLA typing at each locus, the association tests relied only on the typed subset. A group of highly shared sequence variants was considered likely to be a technical artifact of the sequencing pipeline. A later analysis found that HLA-associated TCR beta chains were more clonally expanded and had lower generation probabilities than equally common non-associated chains. The earlier analysis of 450 to 700 of the donors excluded some 15 rarely observed V segments, including chromosome 9 orphons, because counts were too low. Linkage disequilibrium might explain the correlated functional status among segregating V segments, but an unknown experimental factor could not be excluded. Across donors, most TCR sequences were observed very rarely, whereas some public TCRs were present in many individuals. Specific HLA alleles were associated with some 15,000 TCR beta sequences at a false discovery rate of 0.05 in a later analysis. Compared with the approximately 700-donor mean, donors in an Asian-associated ancestry cluster had fewer N-insertions in productive TCRs, according to a later genetic analysis. Because the 87-base-pair reads could not distinguish some IMGT-functional V segments, including TRBV6-2 and TRBV6-3, those segments were excluded. The cohort was sequenced for TCR beta chains only, and without alpha or paired-chain data the features that could be detected were limited. The classifier was reported to diagnose cytomegalovirus status with high specificity and sensitivity in both the original cohort and the validation cohort. It was suggested by the authors that the approach could potentially be generalized to other disease states and immunological phenotypes. In a later genetic analysis, a missense DCLRE1C variant was associated with V-gene and J-gene trimming of TCR beta chains, and the association was replicated in an independent cohort. A later analysis found that TCR association rates varied across HLA loci, with DRB1 alleles showing the most associated TCRs and HLA-C alleles the fewest. A total of about 150 TCR beta chains were listed by the study as associated with cytomegalovirus. A few of the identified cytomegalovirus-associated TCR beta chains were confirmed in vitro to be specific for cytomegalovirus antigens. A further reported finding was that TCR beta sequences accurately predicted the HLA-A and HLA-B alleles for most subjects in the first cohort. In an earlier analysis of around 600 of the donors, most TCR beta V segments were observed in productive rearrangements about 87% or about 30% of the time, broadly matching IMGT annotations. The presence/absence analyses assumed that sequencing depth was roughly uniform across donors, and that assumption may not be true. When HLA alleles, especially DR and DQ, strongly co-occurred, attributing TCR associations to individual alleles was difficult. CMV serostatus was the only immune exposure information available for the cohort. Most CMV-associated TCR beta chains appeared to be HLA-restricted in a later analysis, and the HLA associations seemed to be driven largely by CMV exposure.

CDR3 length: 16 amino acids, cysteine to phenylalanine. The retained sequence is limited to the CDR3, 48 bases, with the frame set at the first base. V is pruned by 5 bases and J by 2 bases, leaving 11 bases of the junction without a gene match. According to the germline V gene (reference sequence), CDR1 reads SSHAT and CDR2 reads FNYEAQ. The cohort was made up of approximately 670 healthy bone marrow donors. At the time of sampling, every cohort member was nominally healthy, though immune exposures that went unrecorded were likely present. The donor was CMV seropositive and belonged to the group of more than 250 seropositive cohort members. Each donor provided a peripheral blood sample, and peripheral blood mononuclear cells were used for TCR beta sequencing. The Qiagen DNeasy Blood Extraction Kit was used to extract genomic DNA from the blood cell samples. The library was obtained by the immunoSEQ multiplex PCR assay. The multiplex PCR relied on a mix of 60 forward primers for TCR Vbeta segments and 13 reverse primers for TCR Jbeta segments. The CDR3 region of rearranged TCR beta genes was amplified from genomic DNA by a multiplex PCR assay. Amplified TCR beta libraries were sequenced as 87-base-pair reads on the Illumina HiSeq System. The original methods were these. A later analysis counted some 80 million unique TCR beta chains across the 500 to 850 repertoires, and 10 million to 12 million of these chains were shared by at least two donors. To remove PCR and sequencing errors, raw reads were error-corrected and collapsed into unique sequences using a nearest-neighbor algorithm that merged closely related sequences. To assign V, D and J gene segments, CDR3 sequences were aligned to IMGT reference sequences. For a sequence to be retained, a match of at least six nucleotides to both a V gene segment and a J gene segment was required. Rearrangements were classified as productive when the CDR3 lacked stop codons and remained in frame with V and J, and all other rearrangements were classified as non-productive. CDR3 was defined according to IMGT convention as the region running from the second conserved V-encoded cysteine to the conserved J-encoded phenylalanine. In an earlier analysis of roughly 610 of the donors, sequences lacking an unambiguous match to a single V gene segment were excluded. In an earlier analysis of 450 to 700 of the donors, V segments were called functional above 56.7% productive rearrangements and were called segregating when the between-donor standard deviation exceeded 5%. A statistical classification framework was built to diagnose cytomegalovirus status from the catalog of TCR beta chain sequences. A later analysis assigned V and J genes by comparing TCR nucleotide sequences with IMGT/GENE-DB human TR gene sequences. A later analysis assigned CDR3 sequences and most-parsimonious VDJ recombination scenarios with the TCRdist pipeline. A later analysis defined each TCR beta chain by its CDR3 amino acid sequence plus V-gene family, and excluded reads lacking a unique V-gene family. A later analysis removed nearly 600 highly shared, low-generation-probability nucleotide sequences to deal with suspected cross-contamination and a sequencing artifact. In a later analysis, a clonal expansion index for each public chain was calculated from normalized within-repertoire ranks of inferred template counts. In a later analysis, generation probabilities were computed with a VDJ recombination model fitted to out-of-frame rearrangements, and the resulting probabilities were checked against IGoR. Hypergeometric tests were used in a later analysis to score TCR-TCR, TCR-HLA and TCR-CMV co-occurrence, with a repertoire-size bias correction applied to the TCR pairs. To estimate false discovery rates, a later analysis permuted the HLA or CMV assignments 20 times. In a later analysis, co-occurring TCRs were grouped with DBSCAN, and TCRdist sequence similarity was added when clustering was performed within HLA-allele-positive subsets. Co-occurrence clustering excluded repertoires with fewer than 30,000 or more than 120,000 public chains, plus five with anomalous nucleotide sharing. TCRdb took over this immuneACCESS table, retaining in-frame rearrangements with V and J assigned. Such tables are incomplete; in checked studies, under half of the missing clones stem from an unresolved V gene, and the remainder is unexplained. Clone size and the V and J calls come from that table; the DNA yielded D and trimming. Present in this sample are 160,000 or so clones, approximately 80% of which were seen just once. Of the sample, approximately 4.4% is held by the ten largest clones.

In this chain, TRBV7-7 is recombined with TRBJ2-5; the junction holds 7 bases that match TRBD2. The material sequenced was PBMCs. This receptor was obtained from a woman between 18 and 30 years old in good health and CMV-seropositive. In nucleotide form, the sequence is TGTGCCAGCAGCAGGGGAAGGGGAGGGCGGCAAGAGACCCAGTACTTC. Its translation reads: CASSRGRGGRQETQYF.